This TCR beta chain was identified in a study of blood T cell repertoires in COVID-19. For the study at large: The origin of the acute and convalescent COVID-19 samples was the United States, Italy and Spain. PBMCs, B-cell-depleted T cells, or T cells provided the cDNA or gDNA that made up the material.

As originally analysed: Amplification with reference gene primers provided the estimates of nucleated cell counts. Method: immunoSEQ multiplex PCR; TCRdb's copy keeps in-frame clones and lacks some. For V, J and clone size, that table is used; D and trimming come from the DNA. The sample consists of over 100,000 clones, about 78% of them appearing once. Trimming removed 2 bases from V and 0 bases from J, with 10 bases in between. Germline V lookup: CDR1 MNHEY, CDR2 SVGEGT. This CDR3 has 15 residues. The chain is built from TRBV6-2 or TRBV6-3 and TRBJ1-1; the D gene is possibly TRBD1 (5 bases). This receptor was obtained from a human donor in a cohort sampled during active or convalescent COVID-19. The sequenced material came from peripheral blood. The CDR3 DNA sequence: TGTGCCAGCAGTTACCCGACAGACATGAACACTGAAGCTTTCTTT. This translates into CASSYPTDMNTEAFF.